A single sample is the source of the 14 T cell receptor beta chains below, sequenced in a study of blood T cell repertoires in COVID-19. Sequencing used immunoSEQ multiplex PCR; TCRdb keeps in-frame clones, though not all of them. The sample lists approximately 240,000 clones; 84% were seen once. The sequencing input was peripheral blood. The receptor source for this set is a woman in her fifties or sixties who had recovered from COVID-19.

CDR3 DNA: TGTGCCAGCAGCTCGCCGGACAGACTTAACTATGGCTACACCTTC. Its protein is CASSSPDRLNYGYTF. The rearrangement joins TRBV9 to TRBJ1-2; the D gene is possibly TRBD1 (6 bases). This CDR3 spans 15 amino acids. V lost 4 bases and J lost 1, with 14 bases in between. Looked up from germline, CDR1 is SGDLS and CDR2 is YYNGEE.

The CDR3 here is CASSANRLNYGYTF. CDR3 sequence (DNA): TGTGCCAGCAGCGCAAACAGGCTCAACTATGGCTACACCTTC. The rearrangement joins TRBV9 to TRBJ1-2, with D maybe TRBD1 (5 bases). Deletions cut 3 bases from V and 2 bases from J, with 11 bases between. This CDR3 has 14 amino acids. Germline CDR1 is SGDLS and CDR2 is YYNGEE.

The J gene is TRBJ2-7, the V gene TRBV9, with 9 bases matching TRBD1. Unmatched junction bases numbered 4, after V lost 4 bases and J lost 2 bases. The germline gives CDR1 SGDLS, CDR2 YYNGEE. This CDR3 is built from 14 residues. CDR3 sequence: CASSPRDRAYEQYF. For the CDR3, the DNA is TGTGCCAGCAGCCCTAGGGACAGGGCCTACGAGCAGTACTTC.

V usage is TRBV27 and J usage is TRBJ2-3, with D tentatively TRBD2 (5 bases). V shed 5 bases and J shed 3 bases, with 15 bases lying between them. This CDR3 contains 15 residues. The germline gives CDR1 MNHEY, CDR2 SMNVEV (reference sequence). The CDR3 DNA is TGTGCCAGCAGTCCCCTTAAAACGGGGACAGATACGCAGTATTTT. Its translation: CASSPLKTGTDTQYF.

This clone turned up a few times. The chain links TRBV9 to TRBJ1-5; D possibly corresponds to TRBD1 (6 bases). The CDR3 contains 16 residues. V lost 3 bases to trimming and J lost 0 bases, with 13 bases between them. Germline V gene sequence: CDR1 SGDLS, CDR2 YYNGEE. The DNA of the CDR3 is TGTGCCAGCAGCGCAGGGACATCGTCTAGCAATCAGCCCCAGCATTTT. Protein sequence: CASSAGTSSSNQPQHF.

J is TRBJ1-2 and V is TRBV27, with 7 bases identical to TRBD1. Trimming cost V 0 bases and J 2 bases; bases outside gene matches: 12. CDR3 size: 18 residues. The germline gives CDR1 MNHEY, CDR2 SMNVEV (reference sequence). The CDR3 sequence is CASSLSGDLDRTNYGYTF. The CDR3 DNA reads TGTGCCAGCAGTTTATCGGGGGATCTGGACAGGACCAACTATGGCTACACCTTC.

The J gene is TRBJ2-7, the V gene TRBV12-5, with 9 bases that match TRBD1. J gave up 0 bases and V 4 bases, and 22 bases lay outside the gene matches. The CDR3 is made up of 21 amino acids. The germline V gene has CDR1 LGHNT and CDR2 FRNRAP. The CDR3 here is CASGSWVVGQGSTTSSYEQYF. DNA for the CDR3: TGTGCTAGTGGTTCGTGGGTCGTGGGACAGGGATCCACAACCTCCTCCTACGAGCAGTACTTC.

The chain links TRBV12-3 or TRBV12-4 to TRBJ1-5, with D hard to call. The germline V and J ends were trimmed by 6 bases and 3 bases, with 6 bases remaining between them. The CDR3 has 12 amino acids. The DNA of the CDR3 is TGTGCCAGCAGCCCTCTCAATCAGCCCCAGCATTTT. It encodes CASSPLNQPQHF.

The rearrangement uses TRBV4-1 and TRBJ2-4; D ambiguous. CDR3 length: 15 residues. Between the trimmed V and J ends, which lost 6 bases and 6 bases, there was a span of 18 bases. Germline CDR1 and CDR2: MGHRA and YSYEKL. This CDR3 reads CASSRVTIQPNIQYF. The CDR3, as DNA: TGCGCCAGCAGTCGAGTGACAATTCAACCAAACATTCAGTACTTC.

This clone has only a few counts. The rearrangement links TRBV6-2 or TRBV6-3 to TRBJ2-1, with TRBD1 as a possible D gene (5 bases). The CDR3 is made up of 16 amino acids. Germline V gives CDR1 MNHEY, CDR2 SVGEGT. V was pared by 2 bases and J by 5 bases, with 16 bases between. CDR3 region: CASSYHPDRLDNEQFF. The CDR3 DNA follows: TGTGCCAGCAGTTACCATCCCGACAGATTGGACAATGAGCAGTTCTTC.

The chain couples TRBV5-4 to TRBJ2-7, with 8 bases fitting TRBD2. This CDR3 is built from 17 residues. Germline assignment: CDR1 SGHNT and CDR2 YYREEE (reference sequence). After removal of 2 bases from V and 5 bases from J, the junction contained 15 bases not matched to a gene. CDR3 region: CASSFMGSAGGWNEQYF. The DNA for the CDR3 is TGTGCCAGCAGCTTTATGGGATCGGCGGGGGGTTGGAACGAGCAGTACTTC.

The CDR3 bases are TGTGCCAGCTCACCACCTGGACATCGCACAGATACGCAGTATTTT. Amino acid sequence: CASSPPGHRTDTQYF. The chain links TRBV18 to TRBJ2-3; D is possibly TRBD1 (5 bases). In germline, CDR1 is KGHSH, CDR2 LQKENI. Between the trimmed V and J ends, which lost 0 bases and 1 base, there was a span of 8 bases. This CDR3 has 15 residues.

The rearrangement links TRBV2 to TRBJ1-5; 8 bases are a match to TRBD1. Germline V lookup: CDR1 SNHLY, CDR2 FYNNEI. V shed 7 bases and J 7 bases; nucleotides not matched to a gene: 6. CDR3 length equals 13 residues. DNA for the CDR3: TGTGCCAGCAAAACAGGGGGTTTGCAGCCCCAGCATTTT. Translating gives CASKTGGLQPQHF. Filled out from reference TRBV2 and TRBJ1-5, the complete variable domain reads EPEVTQTPSHQVTQMGQEVILRCVPISNHLYFYWYRQILGQKVEFLVSFYNNEISEKSEIFDDQFSVERPDGSNFTLKIRSTKLEDSAMYFCASKTGGLQPQHFGDGTRLSIL.

The chain is built from TRBV6-2 or TRBV6-3 and TRBJ2-3, with D perhaps matching TRBD2 (7 bases). The length of the CDR3 is 15 residues. Germline CDR1 reads MNHEY; CDR2 reads SVGEGT. V was trimmed by 5 bases and J by 5 bases, leaving 17 bases between them. Here the CDR3 reads CASSPEGGARDTQYF. The CDR3 region has the DNA TGTGCCAGCAGTCCCGAGGGGGGGGCAAGAGATACGCAGTATTTT.